Following are 23 T cell receptor beta chains from one sample sequenced in a study of blood T cell repertoires in COVID-19. Here immunoSEQ multiplex PCR was the method, and the copy in TCRdb shows in-frame clones only, minus some. The sample lists 250,000 or so clones; roughly 90% were seen once. Material for sequencing was peripheral blood. All receptors derive from a man in his sixties with acute or convalescent COVID-19.

This chain links TRBV5-8 with TRBJ2-3; weak D call: TRBD1 (5 bases). V lost 0 bases, J lost 3 bases, and 14 bases lay in between. This CDR3 has 16 residues. Germline V gene sequence: CDR1 SGHTS, CDR2 YDEGEE. CDR3 nucleotides: TGTGCCAGCAGCTTGGTCCCCGACAGTATAACAGATACGCAGTATTTT. Its translation: CASSLVPDSITDTQYF.

This chain connects TRBV30 to TRBJ1-2; TRBD1 agrees at 7 bases. V shed 5 bases and J 6 bases; nucleotides not matched to a gene: 9. Per germline, CDR1 GTSNPN and CDR2 SVGIG (reference sequence). This CDR3 comprises 13 residues. The CDR3 bases are TGTGCCTGGGCGAGGGGGCAGGAGAATGGCTACACCTTC. It translates to CAWARGQENGYTF.

This clone was counted a few times. This chain's CDR3 is CASSLLAGNPREQYF. The CDR3 DNA reads TGTGCCAGCAGTTTGTTAGCAGGGAACCCTCGGGAGCAGTACTTC. V usage is TRBV27 and J usage is TRBJ2-7; D may be TRBD1 (5 bases). The ends were cut back, 3 bases at V and 7 bases at J, with 19 bases in the middle. Germline CDR1 and CDR2: MNHEY and SMNVEV (reference sequence). CDR3 length equals 15 residues.

This chain links TRBV9 with TRBJ2-7, with 8 bases that match TRBD2. CDR3 length equals 17 residues. The ends lost 0 bases at V and 2 bases at J; junction bases unmatched: 10. Per germline, CDR1 SGDLS and CDR2 YYNGEE. In nucleotides, the CDR3 is TGTGCCAGCAGCGTAGGTCTAGCGGGCCCGGGGGCCTACGAGCAGTACTTC. Its protein product is CASSVGLAGPGAYEQYF.

The chain carries TRBV6-6 and TRBJ1-5; unclear D gene. The ends were cut back, 6 bases at V and 0 bases at J, with 12 bases in the middle. The CDR3 consists of 15 residues. Germline values: CDR1 MNHNY, CDR2 SVGAGI (reference sequence). CDR3 in DNA: TGTGCCAGCAGCCTACAGCCCTATAGCAATCAGCCCCAGCATTTT. Translating gives CASSLQPYSNQPQHF.

The J gene is TRBJ1-5, the V gene TRBV5-1; the match to TRBD1 covers 10 bases. Germline trimming cut 5 bases from V and 7 bases from J; bases unmatched to any gene: 6. Per the germline V gene, CDR1 is SGHRS and CDR2 is YFSETQ. This CDR3 has 14 amino acids. CDR3 DNA sequence: TGCGCCAGCAGTCCGGGACAGGGGTACCAGCCCCAGCATTTT. As protein: CASSPGQGYQPQHF.

This clone was counted between two and nine times. V and J are TRBV24-1 and TRBJ2-1, with 9 bases aligning to TRBD2. CDR3 length equals 16 residues. Germline V CDR1 and CDR2: KGHDR, SFDVKD. The J segment lost 8 bases and the V segment lost 3 bases, leaving 10 bases of the junction unmatched. The CDR3: CATSDPRLAGRYEQFF. The CDR3 DNA reads as TGTGCCACCAGTGATCCTCGGCTAGCGGGAAGGTATGAGCAGTTCTTC.

V usage is TRBV19 and J usage is TRBJ1-4, with 10 bases fitting TRBD1. Germline V CDR1 and CDR2: LNHDA, SQIVND (reference sequence). The junction had 5 bases not matched to a gene; V was cut back by 1 base and J by 6 bases. This CDR3 spans 16 amino acids. CDR3 region: CASSIGPGQGYEKLFF. The DNA of the CDR3 is TGTGCCAGTAGTATAGGACCGGGACAGGGGTATGAAAAACTGTTTTTT.

This sequence joins TRBV2 and TRBJ1-6; 8 bases line up with TRBD1. Germline lookup yields CDR1 SNHLY and CDR2 FYNNEI. Trimming took 9 bases from V and 0 from J; bases not matched to a gene: 1. The CDR3 has 14 amino acids. The CDR3 region has the DNA TGTGCCAGTGGGACAGGCTCCTATAATTCACCCCTCCACTTT. Its protein is CASGTGSYNSPLHF.

The CDR3 protein is CASSLGQGVYNEQFF. CDR3 nucleotides: TGCGCCAGCAGCTTGGGACAGGGCGTCTACAATGAGCAGTTCTTC. The V gene is TRBV5-1, the J gene TRBJ2-1; TRBD1 matches 7 bases. This CDR3 comprises 15 residues. V trimming: 0 bases; J trimming: 3 bases; junction bases outside the gene matches: 3. The germline gives CDR1 SGHRS, CDR2 YFSETQ.

This clone was recorded only once. The V call is TRBV5-8, the J call TRBJ2-7, with 9 nucleotides matching TRBD2. Looked up from germline, CDR1 is SGHTS and CDR2 is YDEGEE. V was pared by 6 bases and J by 0 bases, with 13 bases of the junction left unmatched. The CDR3 is 17 residues long. CDR3 coding DNA: TGTGCCAGCATACTGTCCCGCGGGAGGGGGGACTCCTACGAGCAGTACTTC. This translates into CASILSRGRGDSYEQYF. The full variable domain, in which reference TRBV5-8 and TRBJ2-7 provide the parts outside the CDR3, is EAGVTQSPTHLIKTRGQQATLRCSPISGHTSVYWYQQALGLGLQFLLWYDEGEERNRGNFPPRFSGRQFPNYSSELNVNALELEDSALYLCASILSRGRGDSYEQYFGPGTRLTVT.

The chain recombines TRBV11-2 with TRBJ1-1, with 10 bases matching TRBD1. J was trimmed by 8 bases and V by 5 bases; bases with no gene match: 8. CDR1 SGHAT and CDR2 FQNNGV come from the germline V gene. The CDR3 covers 14 residues. In DNA form, the CDR3 reads TGTGCCAGCAGCCTTGGACAGGGGGTAGGAGAAGCTTTCTTT. Translated: CASSLGQGVGEAFF.

V is TRBV27 and J is TRBJ2-7; tentatively, D is TRBD2 (7 bases). Germline V lookup: CDR1 MNHEY, CDR2 SMNVEV (reference sequence). This CDR3 contains 14 residues. Trimming removed 6 bases at V and 5 bases at J, with 17 bases between. DNA for the CDR3: TGTGCCAGCAGCCAACAACGGGGGGCGAACGAGCAGTACTTC. Protein product: CASSQQRGANEQYF.

The chain combines TRBV7-9 with TRBJ2-1; tentatively, D is TRBD1 (5 bases). This CDR3 has 18 amino acids. Trimming took 8 bases from V and 1 from J, leaving 24 bases between them. From germline, CDR1 is SEHNR and CDR2 FQNEAQ (reference sequence). The CDR3 bases are TGTGCCAGCGGTAAGGAATTTGGATCCAAGGGGTCCTACAATGAGCAGTTCTTC. Translated: CASGKEFGSKGSYNEQFF.

The chain uses TRBV11-3 and TRBJ2-1, with 7 bases fitting TRBD2. The CDR3 totals 13 residues. CDR1 SGHNT and CDR2 YENEEA come from the germline V gene. Germline trimming cut 5 bases from V and 4 bases from J; bases unmatched to any gene: 2. The CDR3 DNA reads as TGTGCCAGCAGCCGGGGGGTTTACAATGAGCAGTTCTTC. The encoded protein is CASSRGVYNEQFF.

The rearrangement links TRBV2 to TRBJ1-2; no definite D call. CDR3 length: 12 amino acids. Germline V CDR1 and CDR2: SNHLY, FYNNEI. The ends were cut back, 4 bases at V and 4 bases at J, with 7 bases in the middle. CDR3 sequence: CASSAGSYGYTF. DNA of the CDR3: TGTGCCAGCAGTGCCGGGAGCTATGGCTACACCTTC. Combining the CDR3 with reference TRBV2 and TRBJ1-2 gives the whole variable domain EPEVTQTPSHQVTQMGQEVILRCVPISNHLYFYWYRQILGQKVEFLVSFYNNEISEKSEIFDDQFSVERPDGSNFTLKIRSTKLEDSAMYFCASSAGSYGYTFGSGTRLTVV.

The chain combines TRBV19 with TRBJ2-3; 14 positions agree with TRBD2. Germline assignment: CDR1 LNHDA and CDR2 SQIVND (reference sequence). The CDR3 runs 20 residues. V dropped 5 bases and J dropped 3; count of bases not matched to a gene: 16. The CDR3 protein is CASSSRLAGGYSFGTDTQYF. In nucleotides, the CDR3 is TGTGCCAGTAGTTCCAGACTAGCGGGAGGGTACTCGTTCGGAACAGATACGCAGTATTTT.

In this sample, this clone turned up a few times. This chain links TRBV2 with TRBJ2-7; 11 nucleotides match TRBD1. CDR1 is SNHLY and CDR2 is FYNNEI in the germline V gene. The CDR3 sequence is 14 residues long. V lost 9 bases to trimming and J lost 2 bases; unmatched junction nucleotides: 6. CDR3 coding DNA: TGTGCCAGTCCTCCGGGACAGGGGGCCTACGAGCAGTACTTC. This gives the protein CASPPGQGAYEQYF.

V and J are TRBV12-5 and TRBJ1-3; possibly TRBD1 for D (5 bases). Trimming pared 3 bases from V and 4 bases from J, leaving 22 bases between. Per germline, CDR1 LGHNT and CDR2 FRNRAP. This CDR3 comprises 18 residues. CDR3 protein: CASGLGLGGVDEGNTIYF. CDR3 bases: TGTGCTAGTGGTTTAGGCCTCGGGGGAGTGGACGAAGGAAACACCATATATTTT. Full variable domain (remainder filled in from reference TRBV12-5 and TRBJ1-3): DARVTQTPRHKVTEMGQEVTMRCQPILGHNTVFWYRQTMMQGLELLAYFRNRAPLDDSGMPKDRFSAEMPDATLATLKIQPSEPRDSAVYFCASGLGLGGVDEGNTIYFGEGSWLTVV.

The rearrangement joins TRBV15 to TRBJ2-2, with TRBD1 identical over 12 bases. The CDR3 runs to 17 residues. Losses at the gene ends were 3 bases for V and 5 bases for J; bases not matched to a gene: 7. In germline, CDR1 is LNHNV, CDR2 YYDKDF (reference sequence). CDR3 sequence reads: CATSRALGQGATGELFF. The CDR3 nucleotides are TGTGCCACCAGCAGGGCACTGGGACAGGGGGCGACCGGGGAGCTGTTTTTT. The full variable domain, its missing parts supplied by reference TRBV15 and TRBJ2-2, is DAMVIQNPRYQVTQFGKPVTLSCSQTLNHNVMYWYQQKSSQAPKLLFHYYDKDFNNEADTPDNFQSRRPNTSFCFLDIRSPGLGDTAMYLCATSRALGQGATGELFFGEGSRLTVL.

The chain is built from TRBV4-3 and TRBJ1-5, with 10 positions matching TRBD1. The germline CDR1 and CDR2 sequences are LGHNA and YSLEER. The junction had 6 bases not matched to a gene; V was cut back by 4 bases and J by 6 bases. The CDR3 covers 15 residues. CDR3 sequence: CASSPRTGGTQPQHF. The CDR3 DNA follows: TGCGCCAGCAGCCCTCGGACAGGGGGTACTCAGCCCCAGCATTTT.

The chain has TRBV7-3 and TRBJ2-7; 9 bases match TRBD1. V was clipped by 5 bases and J by 5 bases; unmatched bases: 4. The CDR3 runs to 13 residues. Germline V gene lookup returns CDR1 SGHTA and CDR2 FQGTGA. The CDR3 bases are TGTGCCAGCAGCCGGGACAGGGCCAACGAGCAGTACTTC. It is translated as CASSRDRANEQYF.

The V call is TRBV30, the J call TRBJ2-1; a weak D match, TRBD2 (6 bases). V was cut by 2 bases and J by 3 bases, with 11 bases left in between. This CDR3 comprises 14 residues. The V gene's germline CDR1 is GTSNPN and CDR2 SVGIG (reference sequence). CDR3 in DNA: TGTGCCTGGAGTCCGGGACTGGACTACAATGAGCAGTTCTTC. Translating it yields CAWSPGLDYNEQFF.